These 19 T cell receptor beta chains originate from one sample sequenced in a study of graft-versus-host responses after intestinal transplantation. Here immunoSEQ multiplex PCR was the method, and the copy in TCRdb shows in-frame clones only, minus some. The sample carries 9,500 to 15,000 clones, approximately 93% recorded once. The sample here was PBMCs, taken roughly 110 days after intestinal transplant. Receptors originate from a human patient who received an intestinal transplant, so some T cells may come from the graft donor.

This rearrangement joins TRBV6-1 to TRBJ2-1, with TRBD2 matching over 8 bases. Germline V gene data show CDR1 as MNHNS and CDR2 as SASEGT. The CDR3 totals 15 residues. The ends lost 2 bases at V and 6 bases at J; junction bases unmatched: 6. DNA for the CDR3: TGTGCCAGCAGTGAACTAGCGGGCGATCCCAATGAGCAGTTCTTC. Its protein product is CASSELAGDPNEQFF.

The V call is TRBV11-1, the J call TRBJ1-1, with TRBD1 matching 8 bases. CDR3 length: 18 residues. The ends lost 5 bases at V and 2 bases at J; junction bases unmatched: 16. Germline assignment: CDR1 SGHAT and CDR2 FQDESV (reference sequence). The CDR3 bases are TGTGCCAGCAGCCAAACTCGCCTACAGGGGGAAAAAAACACTGAAGCTTTCTTT. Its protein product is CASSQTRLQGEKNTEAFF.

The chain recombines TRBV6-5 with TRBJ2-2; unclear D gene. V was shortened by 5 bases and J by 7 bases, with 14 bases between the two germline ends. This CDR3 contains 14 residues. The germline CDR1 and CDR2 sequences are MNHEY and SVGAGI. The CDR3 protein is CASSEVYGYGELFF. CDR3 nucleotide sequence: TGTGCCAGCAGTGAAGTTTATGGGTACGGGGAGCTGTTTTTT.

This sequence joins TRBV11-3 and TRBJ2-5; D is possibly TRBD1 or TRBD2 (5 bases each). Trimming removed 3 bases from V and 5 bases from J, with 28 bases in between. The CDR3 is made up of 19 amino acids. Germline V gene data show CDR1 as SGHNT and CDR2 as YENEEA. This CDR3 is CASSFWARDPGLLGETQYF. CDR3 in DNA: TGTGCCAGCAGCTTTTGGGCCCGGGACCCAGGTCTCTTAGGGGAGACCCAGTACTTC.

The chain couples TRBV9 to TRBJ2-2; 7 bases match TRBD2. The germline V gene encodes CDR1 SGDLS and CDR2 YYNGEE. V shed 0 bases, J shed 4 bases, and the junction held 6 bases outside the gene matches. CDR3 size: 16 residues. CDR3 sequence: CASSVGGGVGTGELFF. The CDR3 DNA reads as TGTGCCAGCAGCGTAGGTGGGGGGGTCGGCACCGGGGAGCTGTTTTTT. The whole variable domain, remainder taken from reference TRBV9 and TRBJ2-2, is DSGVTQTPKHLITATGQRVTLRCSPRSGDLSVYWYQQSLDQGLQFLIQYYNGEERAKGNILERFSAQQFPDLHSELNLSSLELGDSALYFCASSVGGGVGTGELFFGEGSRLTVL.

The chain uses TRBV5-1 and TRBJ2-7; no firm D call. Trimming took 0 bases from V and 4 from J, leaving 8 bases between them. This CDR3 region has 13 residues. Germline values: CDR1 SGHRS, CDR2 YFSETQ. In DNA, the CDR3 is TGCGCCAGCAGCTTGGGGGTTGAATACGAGCAGTACTTC. This sequence encodes CASSLGVEYEQYF.

The chain has TRBV27 and TRBJ2-1, with 7 bases that match TRBD2. This CDR3 is built from 17 residues. From germline, CDR1 is MNHEY and CDR2 SMNVEV (reference sequence). The trim removed 3 bases at V and 3 bases at J, leaving 11 bases unmatched. The CDR3 DNA is TGTGCCAGCAGTTTGGGCCTTTGGCGGGACTACTACAATGAGCAGTTCTTC. This sequence encodes CASSLGLWRDYYNEQFF.

The chain couples TRBV11-3 to TRBJ2-3; no firm D call. The germline V gene has CDR1 SGHNT and CDR2 YENEEA. Trimming removed 0 bases from V and 2 bases from J, with 9 bases in between. The CDR3 is 15 amino acids. The CDR3 sequence: CASSLEGSITDTQYF. CDR3 sequence (DNA): TGTGCCAGCAGCTTAGAAGGTTCAATCACAGATACGCAGTATTTT.

The count of this clone is one. This chain links TRBV6-4 with TRBJ1-1; D gene unclear. Looked up from germline, CDR1 is MRHNA and CDR2 is SNTAGT. CDR3 length equals 11 residues. V was trimmed by 11 bases and J by 0 bases, leaving 7 bases between them. The DNA of the CDR3 is TGTGCCGGGCCGTTGAACACTGAAGCTTTCTTT. This translates into CAGPLNTEAFF.

The chain carries TRBV6-1 and TRBJ2-1; 9 nucleotides match TRBD2. There are 15 residues in the CDR3. V was clipped by 11 bases and J by 5 bases; unmatched bases: 13. Looked up from germline, CDR1 is MNHNS and CDR2 is SASEGT. The CDR3 spells CASSPATSGNNEQFF. The CDR3 region has the DNA TGTGCCTCCTCCCCCGCGACTAGCGGTAACAATGAGCAGTTCTTC.

CDR3: CASSPQDRANQPQHF. Written as DNA, the CDR3 is TGTGCCAGCTCACCCCAGGACAGGGCCAATCAGCCCCAGCATTTT. V is TRBV18 and J is TRBJ1-5; TRBD1 agrees at 8 bases. Germline CDR1 reads KGHSH; CDR2 reads LQKENI. V was pared by 3 bases and J by 3 bases, with 4 bases of the junction left unmatched. The CDR3 loop spans 15 amino acids.

This clone was recorded a few times. This chain connects TRBV29-1 to TRBJ2-5; 11 bases fit TRBD2. This CDR3 has 17 residues. The V gene end was trimmed by 4 bases and the J gene end by 2 bases; junction bases not matched to a gene: 12. Germline loops: CDR1 SQVTM, CDR2 ANQGSEA. Here the CDR3 reads CSVVYSGRAPRQETQYF. CDR3 DNA sequence: TGCAGCGTTGTATATAGCGGGAGGGCACCCAGGCAAGAGACCCAGTACTTC.

The gene calls are TRBV10-1 and TRBJ2-1, with 9 positions matching TRBD2. Germline V CDR1 and CDR2: WNHNN, SYGVQD (reference sequence). The ends lost 0 bases at V and 8 bases at J; junction bases unmatched: 2. This CDR3 has 14 residues. CDR3 in DNA: TGCGCCAGCAGTGAGTCGGTAGCGGGGGATGAGCAGTTCTTC. As protein: CASSESVAGDEQFF.

This clone has a single count. This chain links TRBV4-2 with TRBJ2-7, with TRBD2 as a possible D gene (5 bases). The germline gives CDR1 LGHNA, CDR2 YNFKEQ. Trimming shortened V by 4 bases and J by 4 bases, and 8 bases separated the two germline ends. The CDR3 runs 12 residues. The CDR3 DNA is TGTGCCAGCAGCCCTGGAGGTTACGAGCAGTACTTC. Protein sequence: CASSPGGYEQYF.

The chain couples TRBV6-6 to TRBJ1-5; 7 bases are a match to TRBD1. The CDR3 has 16 amino acids. Germline trimming cut 0 bases from V and 5 bases from J; bases unmatched to any gene: 7. Germline V gene sequence: CDR1 MNHNY, CDR2 SVGAGI (reference sequence). The CDR3 spells CASSYSAGDRYQPQHF. The DNA for the CDR3 is TGTGCCAGCAGTTACTCGGCAGGGGACAGATATCAGCCCCAGCATTTT.

Remarks on this clone: Relative to the germline gene, one junction end is altered; a read error may explain this. The chain couples TRBV6-5 to TRBJ2-2, with D hard to call. The CDR3 is 11 residues long. The germline CDR1 and CDR2 sequences are MNHEY and SVGAGI. CDR3 nucleotide sequence: TGTGCCAGCAGTGACTCCGGGGAGCTGTTTTTT. Protein sequence: CASSDSGELFF.

The chain is built from TRBV28 and TRBJ2-1; no clear D gene. V gave up 5 bases and J gave up 9 bases, with 26 bases separating them. The germline V gene encodes CDR1 MDHEN and CDR2 SYDVKM. The CDR3 runs to 17 residues. CDR3 sequence (DNA): TGTGCCAGCAGTCCGTTTATTTTTGAGCCCCAGTACGGTGAGCAGTTCTTC. This translates into CASSPFIFEPQYGEQFF.

In this sample, this clone turned up once. The CDR3 loop is CASSPHRSRDRFYAQFF. The CDR3 region has the DNA TGTGCCAGCAGCCCCCACCGGTCCCGGGACAGATTTTATGCGCAGTTCTTC. This chain links TRBV7-8 with TRBJ2-1; the match to TRBD1 covers 7 bases. The V gene end was trimmed by 5 bases and the J gene end by 12 bases; junction bases not matched to a gene: 22. Germline V CDR1 and CDR2: SGHVS, FQNEAQ. This CDR3 has 17 residues.

The chain uses TRBV7-8 and TRBJ2-5; D unresolved. The last part of the DNA fits TRBJ2-7 better; the J call may be wrong. Germline V gives CDR1 SGHVS, CDR2 FQNEAQ. The length of the CDR3 is 12 residues. The DNA of the CDR3 is TGTGCCAGCAGCTCGGGCCCCTACGAGCAGTACTTC. This codes for CASSSGPYEQYF.